This T cell receptor (beta chain) was obtained from a study of CD8+ T cells in alopecia areata. As for the study in general: Those patients who were treated received oral tofacitinib, which was given at 5 to 10 mg twice daily for moderate-to-severe alopecia areata.

Findings of the study overall: Scalp clonality, together with expanded CD8+ clones among the top 100, fell significantly with tofacitinib.

The germline V gene has CDR1 SNHLY and CDR2 FYNNEI. Trimming cost V 7 bases and J 5 bases; bases outside gene matches: 5. The CDR3 has 13 residues. Stated treatment: oral pan-JAK inhibitor, 5-10 mg twice daily. Researchers took lesional scalp punch biopsies and peripheral blood from people who were alopecia areata patients. Both CD4+ and CD8+ T cells were separated by sorting PBMCs. Following extraction, RNA underwent reverse transcription to cDNA, which served as the sequencing template. Produced via immunoSEQ multiplex PCR; TCRdb's table is partial and in-frame only. The profile shows fewer than 250,000 clones, 40% to 45% of them singletons. Remarks on this clone: Its antigen is not known.

Source: CD4+ T cells sorted from blood, taken at roughly week 36, from a patient treated with tofacitinib. The TCR was taken from a human donor with alopecia areata. The rearrangement links TRBV2 to TRBJ2-5; 9 bases are a match to TRBD1. The CDR3 DNA is TGTGCCAGCACCCGGACAGGGGCGGAGACCCAGTACTTC. The encoded protein is CASTRTGAETQYF.